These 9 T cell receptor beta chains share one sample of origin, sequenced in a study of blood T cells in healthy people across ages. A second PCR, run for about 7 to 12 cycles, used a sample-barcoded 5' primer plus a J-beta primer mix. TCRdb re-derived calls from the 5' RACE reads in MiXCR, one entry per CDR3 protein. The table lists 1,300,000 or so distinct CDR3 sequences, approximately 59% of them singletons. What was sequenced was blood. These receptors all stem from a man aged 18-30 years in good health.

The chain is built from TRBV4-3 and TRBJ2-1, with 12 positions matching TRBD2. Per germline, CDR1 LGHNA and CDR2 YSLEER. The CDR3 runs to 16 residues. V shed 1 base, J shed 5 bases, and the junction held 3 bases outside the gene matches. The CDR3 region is CASSQGLAGDDNEQFF. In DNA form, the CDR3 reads TGCGCCAGCAGCCAAGGACTAGCGGGGGATGACAATGAGCAGTTCTTC.

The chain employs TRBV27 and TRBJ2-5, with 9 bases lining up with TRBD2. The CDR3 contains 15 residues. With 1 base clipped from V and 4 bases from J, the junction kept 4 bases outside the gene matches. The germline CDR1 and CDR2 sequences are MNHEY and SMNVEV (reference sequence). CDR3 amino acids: CASSLLAAGGETQYF. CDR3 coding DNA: TGTGCCAGCAGTTTATTGGCAGCGGGAGGAGAGACCCAGTACTTC.

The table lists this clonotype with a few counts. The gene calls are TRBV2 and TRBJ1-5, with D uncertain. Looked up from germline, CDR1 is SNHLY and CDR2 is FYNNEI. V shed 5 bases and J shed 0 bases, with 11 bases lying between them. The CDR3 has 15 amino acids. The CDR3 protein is CASSSDGFSNQPQHF. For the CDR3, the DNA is TGTGCCAGCAGTTCCGACGGATTTAGCAATCAGCCCCAGCATTTT.

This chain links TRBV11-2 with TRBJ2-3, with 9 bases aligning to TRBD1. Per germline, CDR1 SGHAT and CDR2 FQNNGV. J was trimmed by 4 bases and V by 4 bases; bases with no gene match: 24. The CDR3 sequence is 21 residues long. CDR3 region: CASSSKGTGSGWGGVADTQYF. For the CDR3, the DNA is TGTGCCAGCAGCTCAAAAGGGACAGGGTCAGGTTGGGGCGGGGTGGCAGATACGCAGTATTTT.

As DNA, the CDR3 is TGTGCCAGCAGCTTAGAATGGGACAGGGGACTTAGGAATGAGCAGTTCTTC. This encodes CASSLEWDRGLRNEQFF. The chain couples TRBV11-2 to TRBJ2-1; TRBD1 matches at 10 bases. CDR1 and CDR2 (germline): SGHAT, FQNNGV. V shed 0 bases, J shed 7 bases, and the junction held 9 bases outside the gene matches. This CDR3 comprises 17 residues.

DNA of the CDR3: TGTGCCAGCAGTTCTGGACAGGGTGATCATCAGCCCCAGCATTTT. Translation: CASSSGQGDHQPQHF. This sequence joins TRBV7-2 and TRBJ1-5; 8 positions agree with TRBD1. The CDR3 covers 15 residues. The V gene's germline CDR1 is SGHTA and CDR2 FQGNSA. V was pared by 6 bases and J by 5 bases, with 9 bases of the junction left unmatched.

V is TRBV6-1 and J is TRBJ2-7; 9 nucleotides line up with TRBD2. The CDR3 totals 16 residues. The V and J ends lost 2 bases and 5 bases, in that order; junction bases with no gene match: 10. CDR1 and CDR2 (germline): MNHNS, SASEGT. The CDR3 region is CASSESLFSGGDEQYF. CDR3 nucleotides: TGTGCCAGCAGTGAAAGTTTGTTTAGCGGGGGTGACGAGCAGTACTTC.

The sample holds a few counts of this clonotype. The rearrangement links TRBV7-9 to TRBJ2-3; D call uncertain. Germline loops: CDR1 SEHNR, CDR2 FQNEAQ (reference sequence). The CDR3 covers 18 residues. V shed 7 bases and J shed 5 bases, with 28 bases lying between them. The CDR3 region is CASNPGGWAPTLGDTQYF. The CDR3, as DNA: TGTGCCAGCAACCCCGGTGGGTGGGCCCCCACGCTCGGAGATACGCAGTATTTT.

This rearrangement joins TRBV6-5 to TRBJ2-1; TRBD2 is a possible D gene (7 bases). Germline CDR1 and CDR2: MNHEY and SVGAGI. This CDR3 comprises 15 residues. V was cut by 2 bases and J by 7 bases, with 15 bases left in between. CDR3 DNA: TGTGCCAGCAGTTACGGTACAGGGAGGGCGAATGAGCAGTTCTTC. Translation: CASSYGTGRANEQFF.